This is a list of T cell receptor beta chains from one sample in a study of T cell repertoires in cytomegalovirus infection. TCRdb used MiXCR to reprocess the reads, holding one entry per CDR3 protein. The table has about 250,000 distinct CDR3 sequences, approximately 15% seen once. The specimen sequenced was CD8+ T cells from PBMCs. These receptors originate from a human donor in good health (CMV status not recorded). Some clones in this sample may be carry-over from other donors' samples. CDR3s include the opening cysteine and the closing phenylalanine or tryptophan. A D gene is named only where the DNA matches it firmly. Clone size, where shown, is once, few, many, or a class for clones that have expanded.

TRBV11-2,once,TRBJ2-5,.,TGTGCCAGCAGCTTATTTGTGGATTCCAAAGAGACCCGGTACTTC,CASSLFVDSKETRYF
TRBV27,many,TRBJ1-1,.,TGTGCCAGCAGTTTAGCTCAGGGGCGAACTGAAGCTTTCTTT,CASSLAQGRTEAFF
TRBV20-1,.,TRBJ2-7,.,TGCAGTGCTAGAGATGGTAGCGTATCCGACGAGCAGTACTTC,CSARDGSVSDEQYF
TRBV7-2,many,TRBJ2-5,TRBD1,TGTGCCAGCAGCCTTCGACAGGGGGCAGGAGAGACCCAGTACTTC,CASSLRQGAGETQYF
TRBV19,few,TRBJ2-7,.,TGTGCCAGTAGTACAGGGACTCGCTCCTACGAGCAGTACTTC,CASSTGTRSYEQYF
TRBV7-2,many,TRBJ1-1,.,TGTGCCAGCAGCTTACTAACGTACACCGCCGGGAACACTGAAGCTTTCTTT,CASSLLTYTAGNTEAFF
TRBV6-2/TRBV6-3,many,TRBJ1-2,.,TGTGCCAGCTATACAGGGATTGGCTACACCTTC,CASYTGIGYTF
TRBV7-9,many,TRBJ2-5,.,TGTGCCAGCACCCCTTTGGGGAAGGCGGAGACCCAGTACTTC,CASTPLGKAETQYF
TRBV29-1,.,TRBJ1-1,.,TGCAGCGTTGGGGGGGCCTCGGGCCGATTGAACACTGAAGCTTTCTTT,CSVGGASGRLNTEAFF
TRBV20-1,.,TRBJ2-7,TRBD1,TGCAGTGCTAGAGCCCCGACAGGGGGTAACGAGCAGTACTTC,CSARAPTGGNEQYF
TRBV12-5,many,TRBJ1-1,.,TGTGCTAGTGGTTTTGGGAGGATGAACACTGAAGCTTTCTTT,CASGFGRMNTEAFF
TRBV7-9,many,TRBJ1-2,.,TGTGCCAGCAGCTTAGGAGACAGAGAAACAAACCCCTATGGCTACACCTTC,CASSLGDRETNPYGYTF